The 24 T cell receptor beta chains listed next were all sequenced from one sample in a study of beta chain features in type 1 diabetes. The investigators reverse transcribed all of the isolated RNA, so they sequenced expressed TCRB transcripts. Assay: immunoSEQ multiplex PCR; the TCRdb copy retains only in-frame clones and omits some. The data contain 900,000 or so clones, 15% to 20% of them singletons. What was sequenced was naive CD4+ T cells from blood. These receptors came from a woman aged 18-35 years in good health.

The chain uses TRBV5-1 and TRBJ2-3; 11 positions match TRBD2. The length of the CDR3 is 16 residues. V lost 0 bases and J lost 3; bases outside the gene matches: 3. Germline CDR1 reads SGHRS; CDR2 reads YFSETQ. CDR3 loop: CASSLVASGRTDTQYF. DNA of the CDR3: TGCGCCAGCAGCTTGGTTGCTAGCGGGAGGACAGATACGCAGTATTTT.

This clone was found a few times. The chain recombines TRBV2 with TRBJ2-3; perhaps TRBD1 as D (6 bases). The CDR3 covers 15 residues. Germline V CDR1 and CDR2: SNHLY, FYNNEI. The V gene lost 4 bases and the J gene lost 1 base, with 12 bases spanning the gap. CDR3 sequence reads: CASSAQGGGTDTQYF. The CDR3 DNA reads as TGTGCCAGCAGTGCACAGGGTGGAGGCACAGATACGCAGTATTTT.

The CDR3 DNA follows: TGTGCCAGCAGTCAATCGGTGGAGAGCGGGAGAAACATTCAGTACTTC. Translation: CASSQSVESGRNIQYF. The chain carries TRBV5-4 and TRBJ2-4; 8 bases line up with TRBD2. Germline trimming cut 5 bases from V and 6 bases from J; bases unmatched to any gene: 13. The CDR3 totals 16 residues. CDR1 is SGHNT, CDR2 YYREEE, per germline (reference sequence).

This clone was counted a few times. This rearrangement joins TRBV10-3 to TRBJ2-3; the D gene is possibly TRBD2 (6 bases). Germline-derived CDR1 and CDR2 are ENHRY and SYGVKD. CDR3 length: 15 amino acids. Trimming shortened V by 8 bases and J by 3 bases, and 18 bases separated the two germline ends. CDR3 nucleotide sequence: TGTGCCATCGCCCTTGGTAGGAGCGGGACAGATACGCAGTATTTT. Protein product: CAIALGRSGTDTQYF.

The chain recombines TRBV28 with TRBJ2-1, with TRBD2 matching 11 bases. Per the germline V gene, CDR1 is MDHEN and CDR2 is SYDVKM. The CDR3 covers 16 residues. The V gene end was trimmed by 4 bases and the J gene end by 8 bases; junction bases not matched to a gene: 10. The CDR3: CASSWITSGSFYEQFF. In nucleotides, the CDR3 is TGTGCCAGCAGTTGGATTACTAGCGGGAGTTTCTATGAGCAGTTCTTC.

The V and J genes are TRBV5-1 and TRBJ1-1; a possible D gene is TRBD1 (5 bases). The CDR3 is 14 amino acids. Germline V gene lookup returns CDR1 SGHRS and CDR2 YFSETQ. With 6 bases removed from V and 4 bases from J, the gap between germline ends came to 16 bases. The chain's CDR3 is CASTNGTGATEAFF. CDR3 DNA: TGCGCCAGCACCAATGGAACAGGTGCCACTGAAGCTTTCTTT.

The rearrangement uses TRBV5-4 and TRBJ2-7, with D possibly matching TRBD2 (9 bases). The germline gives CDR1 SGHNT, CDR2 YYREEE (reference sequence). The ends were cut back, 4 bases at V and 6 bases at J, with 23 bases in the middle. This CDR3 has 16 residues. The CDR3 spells CASSAGGTGQWSEQYF. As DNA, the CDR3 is TGTGCCAGCAGCGCGGGGGGGACAGGCCAATGGTCCGAGCAGTACTTC. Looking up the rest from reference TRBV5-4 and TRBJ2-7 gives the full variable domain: ETGVTQSPTHLIKTRGQQVTLRCSSQSGHNTVSWYQQALGQGPQFIFQYYREEENGRGNFPPRFSGLQFPNYSSELNVNALELDDSALYLCASSAGGTGQWSEQYFGPGTRLTVT.

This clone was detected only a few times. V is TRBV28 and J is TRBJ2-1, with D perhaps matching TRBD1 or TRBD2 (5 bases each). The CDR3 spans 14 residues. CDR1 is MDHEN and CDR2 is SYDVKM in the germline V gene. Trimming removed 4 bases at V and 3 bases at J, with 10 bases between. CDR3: CASSSGPNYNEQFF. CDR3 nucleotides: TGTGCCAGCAGTTCGGGACCCAACTACAATGAGCAGTTCTTC.

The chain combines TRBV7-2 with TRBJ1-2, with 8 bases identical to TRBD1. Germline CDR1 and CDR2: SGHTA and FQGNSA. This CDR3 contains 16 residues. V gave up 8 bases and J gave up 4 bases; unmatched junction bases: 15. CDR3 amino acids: CASGARGGTGLYGYTF. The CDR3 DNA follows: TGTGCCAGCGGCGCCCGGGGAGGGACAGGTCTCTATGGCTACACCTTC. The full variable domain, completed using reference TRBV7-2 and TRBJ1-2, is GAGVSQSPSNKVTEKGKDVELRCDPISGHTALYWYRQSLGQGLEFLIYFQGNSAPDKSGLPSDRFSAERTGGSVSTLTIQRTQQEDSAVYLCASGARGGTGLYGYTFGSGTRLTVV.

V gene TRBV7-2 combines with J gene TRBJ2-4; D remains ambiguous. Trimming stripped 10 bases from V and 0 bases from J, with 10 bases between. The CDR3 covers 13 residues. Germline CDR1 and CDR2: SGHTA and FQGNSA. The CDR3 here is CATATVAKNIQYF. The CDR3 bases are TGTGCCACTGCCACCGTAGCCAAAAACATTCAGTACTTC.

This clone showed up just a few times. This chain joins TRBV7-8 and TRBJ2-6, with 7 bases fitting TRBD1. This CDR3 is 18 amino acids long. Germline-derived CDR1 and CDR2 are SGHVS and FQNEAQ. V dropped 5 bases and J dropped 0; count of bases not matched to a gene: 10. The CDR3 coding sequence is TGTGCCAGCAGCCGACCACAGGGGAATAGCTCTGGGGCCAACGTCCTGACTTTC. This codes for CASSRPQGNSSGANVLTF. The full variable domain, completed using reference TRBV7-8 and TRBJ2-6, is GAGVSQSPRYKVAKRGQDVALRCDPISGHVSLFWYQQALGQGPEFLTYFQNEAQLDKSGLPSDRFFAERPEGSVSTLKIQRTQQEDSAVYLCASSRPQGNSSGANVLTFGAGSRLTVL.

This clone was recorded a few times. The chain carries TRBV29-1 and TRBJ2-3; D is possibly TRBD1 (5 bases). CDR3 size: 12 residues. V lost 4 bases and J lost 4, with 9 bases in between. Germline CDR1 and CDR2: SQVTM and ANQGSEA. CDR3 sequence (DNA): TGCAGCGTTGGTCAGGGCCCAGATACGCAGTATTTT. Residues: CSVGQGPDTQYF.

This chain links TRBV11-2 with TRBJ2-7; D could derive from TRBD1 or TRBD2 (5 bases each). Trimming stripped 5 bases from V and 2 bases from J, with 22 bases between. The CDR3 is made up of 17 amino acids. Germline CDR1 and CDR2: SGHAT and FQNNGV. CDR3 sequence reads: CASSTAYRTLDTYEQYF. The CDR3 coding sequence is TGTGCCAGCAGCACCGCCTACAGGACACTAGATACCTACGAGCAGTACTTC. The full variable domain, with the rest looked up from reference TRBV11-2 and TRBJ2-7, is EAGVAQSPRYKIIEKRQSVAFWCNPISGHATLYWYQQILGQGPKLLIQFQNNGVVDDSQLPKDRFSAERLKGVDSTLKIQPAKLEDSAVYLCASSTAYRTLDTYEQYFGPGTRLTVT.

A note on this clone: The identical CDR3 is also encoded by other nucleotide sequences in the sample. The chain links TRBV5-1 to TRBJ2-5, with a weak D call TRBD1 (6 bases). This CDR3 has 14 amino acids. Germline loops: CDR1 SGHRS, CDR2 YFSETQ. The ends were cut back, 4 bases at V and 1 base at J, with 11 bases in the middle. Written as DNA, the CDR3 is TGCGCCAGCAGCACCGGACAGCTCCAAGAGACCCAGTACTTC. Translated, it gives CASSTGQLQETQYF.

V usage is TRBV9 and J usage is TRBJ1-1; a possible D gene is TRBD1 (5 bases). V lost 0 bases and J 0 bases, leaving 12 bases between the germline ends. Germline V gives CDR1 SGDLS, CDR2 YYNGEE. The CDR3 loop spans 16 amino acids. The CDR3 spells CASSVVPGGVNTEAFF. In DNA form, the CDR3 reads TGTGCCAGCAGCGTAGTGCCGGGAGGGGTGAACACTGAAGCTTTCTTT. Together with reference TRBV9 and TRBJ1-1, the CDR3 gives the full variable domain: DSGVTQTPKHLITATGQRVTLRCSPRSGDLSVYWYQQSLDQGLQFLIQYYNGEERAKGNILERFSAQQFPDLHSELNLSSLELGDSALYFCASSVVPGGVNTEAFFGQGTRLTVV.

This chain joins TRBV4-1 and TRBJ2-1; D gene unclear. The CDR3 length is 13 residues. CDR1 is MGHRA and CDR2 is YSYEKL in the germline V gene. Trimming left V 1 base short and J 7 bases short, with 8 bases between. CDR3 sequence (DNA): TGCGCCAGCAGCCAAGGGCGGCTAAATGAGCAGTTCTTC. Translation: CASSQGRLNEQFF.

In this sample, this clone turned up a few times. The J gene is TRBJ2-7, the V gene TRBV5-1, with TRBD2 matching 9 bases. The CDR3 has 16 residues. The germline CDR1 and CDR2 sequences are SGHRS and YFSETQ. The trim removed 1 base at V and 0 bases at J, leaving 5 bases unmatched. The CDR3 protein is CASSLTAGGPSYEQYF. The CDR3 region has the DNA TGCGCCAGCAGCTTGACTGCGGGAGGGCCCTCCTACGAGCAGTACTTC.

Here the CDR3 reads CSVKQGWETQYF. The CDR3 DNA follows: TGCAGCGTTAAACAGGGATGGGAGACCCAGTACTTC. This chain connects TRBV29-1 to TRBJ2-5, with D possibly TRBD1 on 6 matching bases. Trimming left V 5 bases short and J 5 bases short, with 12 bases between. Germline assignment: CDR1 SQVTM and CDR2 ANQGSEA. The CDR3 has 12 residues.

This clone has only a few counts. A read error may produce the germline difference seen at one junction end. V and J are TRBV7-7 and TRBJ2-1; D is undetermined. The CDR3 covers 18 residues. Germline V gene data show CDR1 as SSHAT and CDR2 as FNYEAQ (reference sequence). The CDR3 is CASSLLILSADPNNEQFF. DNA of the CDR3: TGTGCTAGCAGCTTACTCATCCTTAGTGCCGACCCAAACAATGAGCAGTTCTTC.

The CDR3 sequence: CASSPRGSKDEKLFF. The CDR3 region has the DNA TGTGCCAGCAGCCCGCGAGGCAGCAAGGATGAAAAACTGTTTTTT. This chain joins TRBV7-9 and TRBJ1-4, with no clear D. V lost 5 bases to trimming and J lost 6 bases, with 16 bases between them. The CDR3 is made up of 15 amino acids. The germline CDR1 and CDR2 sequences are SEHNR and FQNEAQ (reference sequence).

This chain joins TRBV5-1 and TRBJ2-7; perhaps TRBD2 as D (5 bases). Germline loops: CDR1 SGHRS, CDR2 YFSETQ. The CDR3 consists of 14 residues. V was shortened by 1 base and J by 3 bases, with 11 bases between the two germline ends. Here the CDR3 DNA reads TGCGCCAGCAGCTTGTCGGGAACCAACTACGAGCAGTACTTC. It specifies CASSLSGTNYEQYF.

The CDR3 spells CASSREWGANTEAFF. CDR3 sequence (DNA): TGCGCCAGCAGCCGTGAATGGGGAGCGAACACTGAAGCTTTCTTT. The gene calls are TRBV4-3 and TRBJ1-1; D gene ambiguous. There are 15 residues in the CDR3. Germline loops: CDR1 LGHNA, CDR2 YSLEER. V shed 4 bases and J shed 1 base, with 13 bases lying between them.

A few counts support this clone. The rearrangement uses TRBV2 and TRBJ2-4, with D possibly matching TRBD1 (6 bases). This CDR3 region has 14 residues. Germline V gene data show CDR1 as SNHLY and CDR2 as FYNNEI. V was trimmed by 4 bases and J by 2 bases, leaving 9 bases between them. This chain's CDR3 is CASSVQGPKNIQYF. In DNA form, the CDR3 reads TGTGCCAGCAGTGTACAGGGTCCCAAAAACATTCAGTACTTC.

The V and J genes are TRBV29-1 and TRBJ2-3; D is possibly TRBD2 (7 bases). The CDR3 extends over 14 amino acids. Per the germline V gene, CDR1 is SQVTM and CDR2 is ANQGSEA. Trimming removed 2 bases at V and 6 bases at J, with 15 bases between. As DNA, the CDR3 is TGCAGCGTTGAAAGGGGGGGGATCGGTGATACGCAGTATTTT. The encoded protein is CSVERGGIGDTQYF.